This T cell receptor (beta chain) came from a study of vaccination effects on CD4 cells after COVID-19. TCRdb's table, derived via immunoSEQ multiplex PCR, lists solely in-frame clones and lacks some. The sample lists around 46,000 clones, 65% to 70% occurring once. Peptide-pool stimulation followed by sequencing identified expanded antigen-specific CD4+ clonotypes in the ViraFEST assay. Following 10 days of culture, CD4+ T cells were isolated. Infection dated between March and December 2020, before the Alpha, Beta and Delta variants reached the United States. Wells each received 2.2 million or so PBMC, cultured with approximately 10 IU/ml IL-2 and roughly 9.4 ug/ml peptides. Regarding this clone: The target antigen is unknown.

V gave up 8 bases and J gave up 1 base, with 17 bases separating them. The CDR3 length is 15 residues. Per the germline V gene, CDR1 is MNHNY and CDR2 is SVGAGI (reference sequence). The sequenced sample was CD4+ T cells from PBMCs cultured with a peptide pool, obtained before COVID-19 vaccination. The receptor was derived from a human donor who had a prior SARS-CoV-2 infection. The chain recombines TRBV6-6 with TRBJ1-1, with D possibly being TRBD1 (6 bases). The CDR3 loop reads CASVGHQTGNTEAFF. In nucleotides, the CDR3 is TGTGCCAGCGTAGGCCACCAGACAGGGAACACTGAAGCTTTCTTT.